In this sample, the clone carrying this TCR beta chain turned up many times. This sample was included in a study of T-cell reconstitution after alpha-beta-depleted transplantation in children. The germline V and J ends were trimmed by 5 bases and 6 bases, with 10 bases remaining between them. Germline V gene data show CDR1 as MNHEY and CDR2 as SVGAGI. The CDR3 is 13 amino acids. A TCRbeta library incorporating unique molecular identifiers was prepared. TCRdb re-called the PCR reads with MiXCR, one entry per CDR3 protein. The repertoire includes 150,000 to 200,000 distinct CDR3 sequences, 13% to 15% of them detected once, and roughly an eighth sits in the top ten.

This rearrangement joins TRBV6-5 to TRBJ2-2; D is uncertain. The sequenced sample was PBMCs from the stem cell graft donor, obtained from the stem cell graft. This clonotype originated in a human donor who donated a stem cell graft to a child with acute lymphoblastic leukemia. The CDR3 reads CASSPDPSGELFF. DNA of the CDR3: TGTGCCAGCAGTCCGGACCCCTCCGGGGAGCTGTTTTTT.